Each of the 23 T cell receptor beta chains below was sequenced from the same sample in a study of cytomegalovirus exposure and HLA in healthy donors. This PCR relied on a set of 60 Vbeta primers and 13 Jbeta primers. Assay used: immunoSEQ multiplex PCR; TCRdb lists only in-frame clones, some missing. The sample has some 130,000 clones; roughly 85% are singletons. Sequencing input: PBMCs. The receptors stem from a man aged 40-50 years in good health and CMV-seronegative.

The chain carries TRBV13 and TRBJ2-5, with 7 bases identical to TRBD1. The CDR3 has 16 residues. V lost 1 base and J lost 2; bases outside the gene matches: 7. Germline-derived CDR1 and CDR2 are PRHDT and FYEKMQ (reference sequence). CDR3: CASSLAGTETQETQYF. CDR3 bases: TGTGCCAGCAGCTTAGCCGGGACAGAAACACAAGAGACCCAGTACTTC. The full variable domain, rest sourced from reference TRBV13 and TRBJ2-5, is AAGVIQSPRHLIKEKRETATLKCYPIPRHDTVYWYQQGPGQDPQFLISFYEKMQSDKGSIPDRFSAQQFSDYHSELNMSSLELGDSALYFCASSLAGTETQETQYFGPGTRLLVL.

This chain uses TRBV6-1 with TRBJ1-2, with 7 positions matching TRBD1. The CDR3 loop spans 14 amino acids. Germline CDR1 and CDR2: MNHNS and SASEGT. After removal of 7 bases from V and 6 bases from J, the junction contained 11 bases not matched to a gene. CDR3 DNA: TGTGCCAGCACTCATTCCGGGACAGTTAATGGCTACACCTTC. This codes for CASTHSGTVNGYTF.

V and J are TRBV25-1 and TRBJ2-7; 9 nucleotides align to TRBD1. Trimming took 6 bases from V and 2 from J; bases not matched to a gene: 5. Germline assignment: CDR1 MGHDK and CDR2 SYGVNS. The CDR3 has 14 residues. The CDR3 here is CASSEGTGTYEQYF. The CDR3 region has the DNA TGTGCCAGCAGCGAAGGGACAGGGACCTACGAGCAGTACTTC.

The genes are TRBV19 and TRBJ2-7; 12 bases are shared with TRBD2. This CDR3 comprises 14 residues. Germline loops: CDR1 LNHDA, CDR2 SQIVND (reference sequence). V lost 5 bases, J lost 5 bases, and 4 bases stayed unmatched. The chain's CDR3 is CASSVLAGGNEQYF. In nucleotides, the CDR3 is TGTGCCAGTAGTGTCCTAGCGGGAGGGAACGAGCAGTACTTC. The entire variable domain, with the rest obtained from reference TRBV19 and TRBJ2-7, is as follows: DGGITQSPKYLFRKEGQNVTLSCEQNLNHDAMYWYRQDPGQGLRLIYYSQIVNDFQKGDIAEGYSVSREKKESFPLTVTSAQKNPTAFYLCASSVLAGGNEQYFGPGTRLTVT.

V usage is TRBV27 and J usage is TRBJ2-1; D perhaps matches TRBD1 (5 bases). The CDR3 runs 14 residues. Looked up from germline, CDR1 is MNHEY and CDR2 is SMNVEV (reference sequence). Trimming removed 2 bases at V and 2 bases at J, with 7 bases between. CDR3 sequence (DNA): TGTGCCAGCAGTTTAGGGGCTACCTACAATGAGCAGTTCTTC. Translation gives CASSLGATYNEQFF.

V and J are TRBV27 and TRBJ2-7; the match to TRBD2 covers 11 bases. This CDR3 is 15 amino acids long. V was pared by 0 bases and J by 7 bases, with 5 bases of the junction left unmatched. Per the germline V gene, CDR1 is MNHEY and CDR2 is SMNVEV (reference sequence). The CDR3 DNA reads TGTGCCAGCAGTTTATCTGGTCTAGCGGGAGGAGAGCAGTACTTC. The encoded protein is CASSLSGLAGGEQYF.

The CDR3 bases are TGTGCCAGCAGCCTGCGGACAGGCACAGATACGCAGTATTTT. This sequence encodes CASSLRTGTDTQYF. The genes are TRBV11-3 and TRBJ2-3; a weak D match, TRBD1 (6 bases). Germline CDR1 SGHNT, CDR2 YENEEA. The CDR3 spans 14 residues. V lost 5 bases and J 1 base, leaving 10 bases between the germline ends.

J is TRBJ2-7 and V is TRBV5-1; D perhaps matches TRBD2 (6 bases). CDR3 length equals 15 residues. Germline loops: CDR1 SGHRS, CDR2 YFSETQ. V was cut by 4 bases and J by 5 bases, with 19 bases left in between. The CDR3 DNA reads TGCGCCAGCAGCCCGAGGGTTGGCGGGATGGACGAGCAGTACTTC. Translation gives CASSPRVGGMDEQYF.

For this clone: One junction end disagrees with the germline gene, perhaps due to a read error. CDR3 residues: CASSLGASGEKLHF. The CDR3 DNA is TGTGCCAGCAGCTTAGGTGCTAGCGGGGAAAAGTTGCATTTT. The chain uses TRBV7-2 and TRBJ2-3, with 9 bases matching TRBD2. Germline loops: CDR1 SGHTA, CDR2 FQGNSA. CDR3 length equals 14 residues.

This chain joins TRBV6-6 and TRBJ2-1; possible D gene TRBD2, 6 bases. This CDR3 comprises 14 residues. CDR1 and CDR2 (germline): MNHNY, SVGAGI (reference sequence). V was pared by 5 bases and J by 6 bases, with 14 bases between. CDR3 DNA sequence: TGTGCCAGCAGTCCGGGACTTAAAGGCAATGAGCAGTTCTTC. This encodes CASSPGLKGNEQFF.

This chain's CDR3 is CASSRTQGSDTQYF. The CDR3 nucleotides read TGTGCCAGCAGCCGCACCCAGGGCTCAGATACGCAGTATTTT. This chain joins TRBV11-2 and TRBJ2-3; weak D call: TRBD1 (5 bases). Trimming pared 5 bases from V and 4 bases from J, leaving 13 bases between. The CDR3 extends over 14 amino acids. Germline-derived CDR1 and CDR2 are SGHAT and FQNNGV.

The chain couples TRBV7-2 to TRBJ2-1, with 9 bases matching TRBD2. J lost 7 bases, V lost 1 base, and 11 bases had no gene match. This CDR3 has 17 residues. Germline CDR1 SGHTA, CDR2 FQGNSA. The CDR3 region is CASSLVGAGGLGNEQFF. CDR3 bases: TGTGCCAGCAGCTTAGTTGGGGCGGGGGGGCTAGGGAATGAGCAGTTCTTC.

This clone appeared once. Other DNA sequences in this sample translate to the same CDR3. The rearrangement uses TRBV9 and TRBJ2-1; a possible D gene is TRBD2 (5 bases). The CDR3 consists of 14 residues. CDR1 and CDR2 (germline): SGDLS, YYNGEE. Between the trimmed V and J ends, which lost 3 bases and 4 bases, there was a span of 11 bases. CDR3 coding DNA: TGTGCCAGCAGCGCGGACTCCTCTTACAATGAGCAGTTCTTC. Its translation: CASSADSSYNEQFF.

The gene calls are TRBV5-1 and TRBJ2-5; TRBD2 aligns across 7 bases. The CDR3 has 12 amino acids. With 5 bases clipped from V and 2 bases from J, the junction kept 0 bases outside the gene matches. CDR1 and CDR2 from the germline V gene are SGHRS and YFSETQ. CDR3 in amino acids: CASRRGQETQYF. CDR3 DNA sequence: TGCGCCAGCAGGCGGGGGCAAGAGACCCAGTACTTC.

The chain combines TRBV6-6 with TRBJ2-1, with TRBD2 matching 7 bases. Germline CDR1 reads MNHNY; CDR2 reads SVGAGI (reference sequence). This CDR3 is 14 amino acids long. J lost 1 base, V lost 6 bases, and 3 bases had no gene match. The CDR3 protein is CASRGGGSYNEQFF. The CDR3 nucleotides read TGTGCCAGCAGGGGCGGGGGTTCCTACAATGAGCAGTTCTTC.

The chain has TRBV4-3 and TRBJ2-1, with 7 bases lining up with TRBD2. Germline V gene lookup returns CDR1 LGHNA and CDR2 YSLEER. V shed 0 bases, J shed 2 bases, and the junction held 7 bases outside the gene matches. The CDR3 covers 17 residues. CDR3 DNA: TGCGCCAGCAGCCAAGATAGGGCTAGCGGAACCTACAATGAGCAGTTCTTC. It specifies CASSQDRASGTYNEQFF.

The chain links TRBV5-1 to TRBJ2-3, with D possibly matching TRBD2 (7 bases). The V end was cut by 2 bases, the J end by 0 bases, with 13 bases between. Germline V gives CDR1 SGHRS, CDR2 YFSETQ. The CDR3 is made up of 16 amino acids. For the CDR3, the DNA is TGCGCCAGCAGCTTCAGGGCGGGGGCTAGCACAGATACGCAGTATTTT. Residues: CASSFRAGASTDTQYF.

This clone was observed a few times. The chain is built from TRBV14 and TRBJ2-5; TRBD1 might be the D (6 bases). Germline V gives CDR1 SGHDN, CDR2 FVKESK. The CDR3 totals 16 residues. Trimming took 6 bases from V and 1 from J, leaving 18 bases between them. The CDR3 DNA sequence: TGTGCCAGCAGTTCGGACAGAAAACTCCTCCAAGAGACCCAGTACTTC. As protein: CASSSDRKLLQETQYF.

This clone was seen a single time. V and J are TRBV28 and TRBJ2-1; tentatively, D is TRBD1 (5 bases). Germline lookup yields CDR1 MDHEN and CDR2 SYDVKM. V was trimmed by 6 bases and J by 7 bases, leaving 16 bases between them. This CDR3 comprises 14 residues. For the CDR3, the DNA is TGTGCCAGCAGCGATAACAAGGGGCGAAATGAGCAGTTCTTC. Translated, it gives CASSDNKGRNEQFF. Drawing the rest from reference TRBV28 and TRBJ2-1, the complete variable domain is DVKVTQSSRYLVKRTGEKVFLECVQDMDHENMFWYRQDPGLGLRLIYFSYDVKMKEKGDIPEGYSVSREKKERFSLILESASTNQTSMYLCASSDNKGRNEQFFGPGTRLTVL.

The chain recombines TRBV6-5 with TRBJ1-5; the D is unclear. V shed 2 bases and J shed 2 bases, with 7 bases lying between them. This CDR3 spans 14 amino acids. CDR1 is MNHEY, CDR2 SVGAGI, per germline. CDR3 sequence reads: CASSYGGGNQPQHF. The CDR3 bases are TGTGCCAGCAGTTACGGCGGAGGCAATCAGCCCCAGCATTTT.

The rearrangement joins TRBV11-3 to TRBJ2-2, with 7 bases aligning to TRBD1. Germline CDR1 is SGHNT and CDR2 is YENEEA. Trimming removed 2 bases from V and 4 bases from J; junction bases left unmatched: 7. This CDR3 region has 16 residues. CDR3 sequence (DNA): TGTGCCAGCAGCTTAAACCCGACAGGGATCACCGGGGAGCTGTTTTTT. It is translated as CASSLNPTGITGELFF.

In this sample, this clone turned up once. The CDR3 here is CASSSGPREAEAFF. The CDR3 nucleotides read TGCGCCAGCAGCTCCGGACCCCGGGAGGCTGAAGCTTTCTTT. This chain connects TRBV5-1 to TRBJ1-1; D unresolved. This CDR3 has 14 amino acids. The ends were cut back, 3 bases at V and 6 bases at J, with 15 bases in the middle. CDR1 is SGHRS and CDR2 is YFSETQ in the germline V gene. Looking up the rest from reference TRBV5-1 and TRBJ1-1 gives the full variable domain: KAGVTQTPRYLIKTRGQQVTLSCSPISGHRSVSWYQQTPGQGLQFLFEYFSETQRNKGNFPGRFSGRQFSNSRSEMNVSTLELGDSALYLCASSSGPREAEAFFGQGTRLTVV.

V is TRBV1 and J is TRBJ2-1; TRBD1, the table's D call, was not compared with the DNA. TRBV1 is listed as a pseudogene. The CDR3 is 17 amino acids. CDR3 loop: CTSSPRTGQTPYNEQFF. The CDR3 coding sequence is TGCACCAGCAGCCCCCGGACAGGGCAAACCCCTTACAATGAGCAGTTCTTC.